The rows below give T cell receptor beta chains drawn from one sample of a study of blood T cell repertoires in COVID-19. Method: immunoSEQ multiplex PCR; TCRdb's copy keeps in-frame clones and lacks some. The table has about 120,000 clones, approximately 80% seen once. Sequencing was carried out using peripheral blood. These receptors came from a human donor in a cohort sampled during active COVID-19. The CDR3 runs from the conserved cysteine through the conserved F or W. The D gene is left open where the match is weak. Only some rows state a clone size, as once, few, many or a class for expanded clones.

abundance: -
v_gene: TRBV4-3
d_gene: -
j_gene: TRBJ2-7
CDR3aa: CASSQGLSYEQYF
CDR3nt: TGCGCCAGCAGCCAGGGACTTTCCTACGAGCAGTACTTC

abundance: -
v_gene: TRBV4-2
d_gene: TRBD2
j_gene: TRBJ2-2
CDR3aa: CASSPTIYGSGGALHGELFF
CDR3nt: TGTGCCAGCAGCCCCACCATCTACGGGAGCGGGGGGGCCCTACACGGGGAGCTGTTTTTT

abundance: once
v_gene: TRBV4-1
d_gene: TRBD1
j_gene: TRBJ2-3
CDR3aa: CASSQGDRDSDTQYF
CDR3nt: TGCGCCAGCAGCCAAGGGGACAGGGACTCAGATACGCAGTATTTT

abundance: -
v_gene: TRBV6-5
d_gene: TRBD1
j_gene: TRBJ2-7
CDR3aa: CASSRVGQAYEQYF
CDR3nt: TGTGCCAGCAGTAGGGTGGGACAGGCCTACGAGCAGTACTTC

abundance: -
v_gene: TRBV9
d_gene: -
j_gene: TRBJ1-4
CDR3aa: CATNRNGGGGEKLFF
CDR3nt: TGTGCCACAAATCGAAACGGGGGTGGAGGCGAAAAACTGTTTTTT

abundance: -
v_gene: TRBV19
d_gene: -
j_gene: TRBJ2-7
CDR3aa: CASSTRGASGDEQYF
CDR3nt: TGTGCCAGTAGTACCCGGGGGGCCAGCGGCGACGAGCAGTACTTC

abundance: once
v_gene: TRBV7-9
d_gene: -
j_gene: TRBJ1-6
CDR3aa: CASSSKEDSPLHF
CDR3nt: TGTGCCAGCAGCTCTAAAGAGGATTCACCCCTCCACTTT

abundance: -
v_gene: TRBV9
d_gene: TRBD1
j_gene: TRBJ2-5
CDR3aa: CASSVGATGLQETQYF
CDR3nt: TGTGCCAGCAGCGTGGGGGCGACAGGGCTGCAAGAGACCCAGTACTTC

abundance: -
v_gene: TRBV27
d_gene: -
j_gene: TRBJ2-7
CDR3aa: CASSSPGVHYEQYF
CDR3nt: TGTGCCAGCAGCTCTCCAGGGGTCCACTACGAGCAGTACTTC

abundance: few
v_gene: TRBV4-2
d_gene: -
j_gene: TRBJ2-7
CDR3aa: CASSQGRGAFYEQYF
CDR3nt: TGTGCCAGCAGCCAAGGACGGGGGGCCTTTTACGAGCAGTACTTC

abundance: -
v_gene: TRBV5-4
d_gene: TRBD1
j_gene: TRBJ2-5
CDR3aa: CASKTTGEKRETQYF
CDR3nt: TGTGCCAGCAAAACGACAGGGGAAAAGAGGGAGACCCAGTACTTC